Included here is one T cell receptor (beta chain) sequence, with context. Its specificity is unknown. Looked up from germline, CDR1 is SGDLS and CDR2 is YYNGEE. The length of the CDR3 is 16 residues. Between the trimmed V and J ends, which lost 3 bases and 10 bases, there was a span of 20 bases. These data belong to a study of T cell responses to AZD1222 COVID-19 vaccine. The method was immunoSEQ multiplex PCR; TCRdb's version includes in-frame clones alone and lacks a portion of them. Among about 150,000 clones, 91% were seen once, and the ten largest hold more than 1.3%. Findings and limits, study-wide: Vaccine-related CD4 TCRs covered spike, predominating at 160-218 and 743-854. Reportedly, nearly half of unique spike TCRs recognized epitopes outside B.1.351/B.1.1.7 mutations. The breadth and depth of Spike-specific TCRs increased once two AZD1222 doses had been given.

This TCR came from an adult in good health. V gene TRBV9 combines with J gene TRBJ1-6; maybe TRBD1 (6 bases). The sample here was peripheral blood, taken on day 0 of AZD1222 vaccination. The CDR3 sequence: CASSARGPPSTSPLHF. CDR3 bases: TGTGCCAGCAGCGCCAGGGGCCCACCATCCACCTCACCCCTCCACTTT. Together with reference TRBV9 and TRBJ1-6, the CDR3 gives the full variable domain: DSGVTQTPKHLITATGQRVTLRCSPRSGDLSVYWYQQSLDQGLQFLIQYYNGEERAKGNILERFSAQQFPDLHSELNLSSLELGDSALYFCASSARGPPSTSPLHFGNGTRLTVT.